Each of the 32 T cell receptor beta chains below was sequenced from the same sample in a study of T cells in Graves' hyperthyroidism and ophthalmopathy. RNA transcripts served as the template for amplifying TCR beta CDR3 regions. First-round RT-PCR with HTBI primers amplified the TCR CDR3 region. Each CDR3 protein gets one entry after TCRdb re-called the multiplex PCR reads with MiXCR. The profile shows approximately 560,000 distinct CDR3 sequences, 35% to 55% of them singletons. The specimen sequenced was peripheral blood or thyroid tissue (not recorded which). These receptors were collected from a woman aged 18-30 years with Graves' hyperthyroidism.

This clonotype was detected only once. A much more abundant neighbour one base away suggests this may be a read error. V gene TRBV7-3 combines with J gene TRBJ2-6; maybe TRBD1 (6 bases). Germline CDR1 is SGHTA and CDR2 is FQGTGA. There are 15 residues in the CDR3. This CDR3 is CASSFSGAGANALTF. The DNA of the CDR3 is TGTGCCAGCAGCTTTTCAGGGGCTGGGGCCAACGCCCTGACTTTC.

This chain connects TRBV7-2 to TRBJ2-7, with D possibly TRBD2 on 7 matching bases. Trimming stripped 3 bases from V and 2 bases from J, with 17 bases between. The germline V gene has CDR1 SGHTA and CDR2 FQGNSA. CDR3 length: 16 residues. This chain's CDR3 is CASSFHPGGSPYEQYF. In DNA, the CDR3 is TGTGCCAGCAGCTTCCACCCGGGGGGCAGTCCCTACGAGCAGTACTTC.

CDR3 in amino acids: CASSPQSSPGELFF. CDR3 in DNA: TGTGCCAGCAGCCCCCAATCATCTCCCGGGGAGCTGTTTTTT. The chain carries TRBV12-3 or TRBV12-4 and TRBJ2-2, with D unresolved. The V and J ends lost 6 bases and 6 bases respectively, with 14 bases between them. This CDR3 region has 14 residues.

This clonotype came up once. The CDR3 loop is CATGSSGVDDEQFF. CDR3 nucleotide sequence: TGTGCCACCGGGTCTAGCGGGGTGGACGATGAGCAGTTCTTC. The chain has TRBV24-1 and TRBJ2-1; TRBD2 agrees at 9 bases. From germline, CDR1 is KGHDR and CDR2 SFDVKD. Trimming at V came to 9 bases and at J to 8 bases, leaving 10 bases not matched to a gene. The CDR3 length is 14 residues.

V usage is TRBV19 and J usage is TRBJ1-5; TRBD1 is a possible D gene (5 bases). The germline V and J ends were trimmed by 1 base and 3 bases, with 13 bases remaining between them. This CDR3 contains 16 residues. CDR1 and CDR2 from the germline V gene are LNHDA and SQIVND (reference sequence). For the CDR3, the DNA is TGTGCCAGTAGTATAGCCGCGGGACTCAACAATCAGCCCCAGCATTTT. This codes for CASSIAAGLNNQPQHF.

The chain links TRBV25-1 to TRBJ1-2, with D uncertain. The germline CDR1 and CDR2 sequences are MGHDK and SYGVNS. This CDR3 spans 15 amino acids. Trimming cost V 1 base and J 3 bases, with 12 bases left between them. CDR3 coding DNA: TGTGCCAGCAGTGAATTAGGCCTGGGTGACTATGGCTACACCTTC. Encoded protein: CASSELGLGDYGYTF.

The rearrangement uses TRBV11-3 and TRBJ1-2; D gene unclear. Germline V CDR1 and CDR2: SGHNT, YENEEA. There are 14 residues in the CDR3. V shed 5 bases and J shed 6 bases, with 16 bases lying between them. In nucleotides, the CDR3 is TGTGCCAGCAGCCACGGACCGCTCCTTCATGGCTACACCTTC. It specifies CASSHGPLLHGYTF.

This clonotype was detected ten times or more. CDR3 in amino acids: CASSRTGDYGYTF. CDR3 in DNA: TGTGCCAGCAGTCGAACAGGGGACTATGGCTACACCTTC. The genes are TRBV19 and TRBJ1-2; 7 bases match TRBD1. The CDR3 loop spans 13 amino acids. V was pared by 9 bases and J by 3 bases, with 7 bases of the junction left unmatched. Germline V gene lookup returns CDR1 LNHDA and CDR2 SQIVND (reference sequence).

The chain recombines TRBV10-3 with TRBJ1-6; 7 nucleotides line up with TRBD1. From germline, CDR1 is ENHRY and CDR2 SYGVKD. This CDR3 is 12 amino acids long. The CDR3 nucleotides are TGTGCTAACAGGGGACCAAATTCACCCCTCCACTTT. Its protein product is CANRGPNSPLHF.

This clonotype was recorded many times. This chain joins TRBV7-6 and TRBJ2-7; no definite D call. The CDR3 loop spans 12 amino acids. Germline values: CDR1 SGHVS, CDR2 FNYEAQ. Trimming cost V 1 base and J 3 bases, with 4 bases left between them. CDR3 coding DNA: TGTGCCAGCAGCTTAGGATTCTACGAGCAGTACTTC. Encoded protein: CASSLGFYEQYF.

This clonotype has more than one count but fewer than ten. The chain couples TRBV5-4 to TRBJ2-7, with D hard to call. V was shortened by 1 base and J by 4 bases, with 9 bases between the two germline ends. This CDR3 comprises 13 residues. Germline values: CDR1 SGHNT, CDR2 YYREEE (reference sequence). The CDR3 DNA reads TGTGCCAGCAGCTTGACAGAAGAGTACGAGCAGTACTTC. Translation: CASSLTEEYEQYF.

This chain links TRBV15 with TRBJ2-6; 8 bases align to TRBD1. Germline V gene lookup returns CDR1 LNHNV and CDR2 YYDKDF (reference sequence). Trimming removed 4 bases from V and 1 base from J; junction bases left unmatched: 3. CDR3 length: 16 amino acids. This CDR3 reads CATSKDRGSGANVLTF. CDR3 in DNA: TGTGCCACCAGCAAAGACAGGGGTTCTGGGGCCAACGTCCTGACTTTC.

V and J are TRBV6-5 and TRBJ2-5; 9 bases match TRBD1. Germline CDR1 and CDR2: MNHEY and SVGAGI. The trim removed 2 bases at V and 5 bases at J, leaving 3 bases unmatched. The CDR3 contains 14 residues. CDR3 amino acids: CASSYGTGMETQYF. CDR3 nucleotides: TGTGCCAGCAGTTACGGGACAGGGATGGAGACCCAGTACTTC.

A few counts support this clonotype. The chain couples TRBV2 to TRBJ1-4, with a possible D match to TRBD1 (5 bases). V was trimmed by 7 bases and J by 5 bases, leaving 23 bases between them. The CDR3 runs to 17 residues. CDR1 and CDR2 from the germline V gene are SNHLY and FYNNEI. The CDR3 loop is CASMTPDTWGGNEKLFF. The CDR3 DNA reads as TGTGCCAGCATGACCCCAGACACCTGGGGGGGAAATGAAAAACTGTTTTTT.

This clonotype was seen many times. J is TRBJ1-5 and V is TRBV24-1, with D maybe TRBD1 (6 bases). The CDR3 runs to 15 residues. Deletions cut 4 bases from V and 0 bases from J, with 9 bases between. Germline CDR1 is KGHDR and CDR2 is SFDVKD. The CDR3 spells CATSEGTYSNQPQHF. The CDR3 DNA sequence: TGTGCCACCAGTGAAGGGACATATAGCAATCAGCCCCAGCATTTT.

The chain combines TRBV10-3 with TRBJ1-1, with D unresolved. This CDR3 comprises 13 residues. The V end lost 10 bases, the J end lost 0 bases, and 12 bases lay between the germline ends. The germline CDR1 and CDR2 sequences are ENHRY and SYGVKD. Written as DNA, the CDR3 is TGTGCCAGCAATGAATTTTTGAACACTGAAGCTTTCTTT. Its protein is CASNEFLNTEAFF.

This clonotype was seen a few times. V and J are TRBV3-1 and TRBJ1-2; D gene ambiguous. Germline lookup yields CDR1 LGHDT and CDR2 YNNKEL (reference sequence). This CDR3 has 13 amino acids. V was shortened by 0 bases and J by 8 bases, with 10 bases between the two germline ends. CDR3 sequence: CASSQERMLGYTF. In DNA, the CDR3 is TGTGCCAGCAGCCAAGAGAGGATGCTGGGCTACACCTTC.

V usage is TRBV2 and J usage is TRBJ1-3; D is uncertain. Germline CDR1 is SNHLY and CDR2 is FYNNEI. CDR3 length equals 15 residues. The V gene lost 5 bases and the J gene lost 0 bases, with 11 bases spanning the gap. Here the CDR3 DNA reads TGTGCCAGCAGTAAGGACCGCACCTCTGGAAACACCATATATTTT. It is translated as CASSKDRTSGNTIYF.

The chain carries TRBV6-5 and TRBJ1-2; D not resolved. Germline V gene lookup returns CDR1 MNHEY and CDR2 SVGAGI. This CDR3 region has 11 residues. V dropped 4 bases and J dropped 6 bases, with 6 bases sitting between them. The CDR3 region has the DNA TGTGCCAGCAGTTCCGGGAATGGCTACACCTTC. It translates to CASSSGNGYTF.

The CDR3 reads CASSEVAAYGYTF. CDR3 DNA: TGTGCCAGCAGTGAAGTAGCCGCCTATGGCTACACCTTC. The V and J genes are TRBV2 and TRBJ1-2; D call uncertain. Germline V CDR1 and CDR2: SNHLY, FYNNEI. V was trimmed by 1 base and J by 4 bases, leaving 7 bases between them. The CDR3 has 13 amino acids.

The chain joins TRBV29-1 to TRBJ1-4, with D maybe TRBD1 (6 bases). The CDR3 extends over 14 amino acids. Germline loops: CDR1 SQVTM, CDR2 ANQGSEA. V was clipped by 1 base and J by 7 bases, with 13 bases between them. CDR3 nucleotides: TGCAGCGTTGAAGGACAGGACGGGGGTGAAAAACTGTTTTTT. It translates to CSVEGQDGGEKLFF.

With respect to this clonotype: One end of the junction varies from germline; a read error may be responsible. CDR3 residues: CASSLGPGTVFDGHTF. CDR3 nucleotides: TGTGCCAGCAGCTTAGGCCCGGGTACGGTATTCGATGGCCACACCTTC. The rearrangement uses TRBV7-6 and TRBJ1-2; no definite D call. Per the germline V gene, CDR1 is SGHVS and CDR2 is FNYEAQ. There are 16 residues in the CDR3.

There are a few counts of this clonotype. The chain couples TRBV7-8 to TRBJ1-6, with D perhaps matching TRBD1 (5 bases). Between the trimmed V and J ends, which lost 6 bases and 9 bases, there was a span of 15 bases. Germline values: CDR1 SGHVS, CDR2 FQNEAQ. The CDR3 covers 14 residues. The CDR3 nucleotides are TGTGCCAGCAGTCCACGGACTCAGGGTTCACCCCTCCACTTT. Amino acid sequence: CASSPRTQGSPLHF. Complete variable domain (other parts from reference TRBV7-8 and TRBJ1-6): GAGVSQSPRYKVAKRGQDVALRCDPISGHVSLFWYQQALGQGPEFLTYFQNEAQLDKSGLPSDRFFAERPEGSVSTLKIQRTQQEDSAVYLCASSPRTQGSPLHFGNGTRLTVT.

The V gene is TRBV15, the J gene TRBJ1-4; a weak D match, TRBD1 (6 bases). V was pared by 1 base and J by 8 bases, with 14 bases between. The CDR3 is 15 amino acids. From germline, CDR1 is LNHNV and CDR2 YYDKDF (reference sequence). CDR3 amino acids: CATSRVRWDTEKLFF. The CDR3 DNA sequence: TGTGCCACCAGCAGAGTACGGTGGGACACCGAAAAACTGTTTTTT.

There are a few counts of this clonotype. The rearrangement joins TRBV7-6 to TRBJ2-7, with 12 bases fitting TRBD1. The CDR3 totals 14 residues. Trimming at V came to 6 bases and at J to 6 bases, leaving 6 bases not matched to a gene. Germline CDR1 reads SGHVS; CDR2 reads FNYEAQ. The CDR3 spells CASRWDRGPPEQYF. The CDR3 DNA is TGTGCCAGCAGGTGGGACAGGGGGCCTCCCGAGCAGTACTTC.

This clonotype has a handful of counts. The chain is built from TRBV19 and TRBJ1-5; D is ambiguous. Germline V gives CDR1 LNHDA, CDR2 SQIVND (reference sequence). This CDR3 is built from 15 residues. With 9 bases removed from V and 3 bases from J, the gap between germline ends came to 18 bases. CDR3 sequence (DNA): TGTGCCAGCAACAAGGCGGCGTTGGACAATCAGCCCCAGCATTTT. Translating it yields CASNKAALDNQPQHF.

On this clonotype: Sequence at one end of the junction differs from germline and may be a read error. This chain joins TRBV7-1 and TRBJ1-1, with 9 bases aligning to TRBD1. TRBV7-1 is an ORF for which the function is uncertain. This CDR3 has 14 residues. The CDR3 DNA reads as TGTGCCAGCAGCTCCGGACAGGGGAACTCTGAAGCTTTCTTT. Translation: CASSSGQGNSEAFF.

This clonotype appeared many times. The chain couples TRBV24-1 to TRBJ1-1; D remains ambiguous. With 4 bases removed from V and 3 bases from J, the gap between germline ends came to 2 bases. CDR1 is KGHDR and CDR2 is SFDVKD in the germline V gene. This CDR3 spans 11 amino acids. The CDR3 DNA reads TGTGCCACCAGTGACGACACTGAAGCTTTCTTT. This codes for CATSDDTEAFF.

This clonotype was counted many times. The CDR3 loop is CASSLGPSGAYEQYF. The CDR3, as DNA: TGTGCCAGCAGCTTAGGTCCTAGCGGCGCCTACGAGCAGTACTTC. The rearrangement uses TRBV7-8 and TRBJ2-7; 7 bases are a match to TRBD2. Germline assignment: CDR1 SGHVS and CDR2 FQNEAQ. The CDR3 has 15 amino acids. Unmatched junction bases numbered 5, after V lost 1 base and J lost 2 bases.

The genes are TRBV15 and TRBJ1-3; D uncertain. The CDR3 loop spans 16 amino acids. The V end was cut by 3 bases, the J end by 8 bases, with 20 bases between. CDR1 and CDR2 (germline): LNHNV, YYDKDF (reference sequence). The CDR3 spells CATSSLGPTYGYTIYF. The CDR3 DNA is TGTGCCACCAGCAGTTTAGGGCCCACCTATGGCTACACCATATATTTT.

With regard to this clonotype: As the CDR3 is not closed by the conserved phenylalanine or tryptophan, this likely results from a read error. The limits of the CDR3 on the DNA are not certain, so only TCRdb's listed CDR3 is given. This chain uses TRBV7-6 with TRBJ2-6; TRBD2, the D gene given by the table, was not confirmed from the DNA. Germline V lookup: CDR1 SGHVS, CDR2 FNYEAQ. The CDR3 comprises 17 residues, both ends counted. CDR3 protein: CASSQERGWSGANVLVL.

This clonotype was detected only a few times. The chain employs TRBV12-3 or TRBV12-4 and TRBJ1-4; D remains ambiguous. CDR3 length: 14 residues. The V gene lost 3 bases and the J gene lost 8 bases, with 13 bases spanning the gap. This CDR3 reads CASSFLAADEKLFF. CDR3 DNA: TGTGCCAGCAGTTTTCTGGCCGCGGACGAAAAACTGTTTTTT.